The next 26 T cell receptor beta chains were all read from a single sample in a study of blood T cell repertoires in COVID-19. Clones were read by immunoSEQ multiplex PCR, and TCRdb kept only the in-frame ones, dropping some. Here the sample spans around 260,000 clones, approximately 89% being singletons. What was sequenced was peripheral blood. The source is a woman in her seventies with COVID-19, enrolled during active disease.

J is TRBJ1-5 and V is TRBV18; tentative D call: TRBD1 (5 bases). The V gene's germline CDR1 is KGHSH and CDR2 LQKENI. Trimming left V 3 bases short and J 4 bases short, with 10 bases between. The length of the CDR3 is 14 residues. This chain's CDR3 is CASSPRQTNQPQHF. In DNA, the CDR3 is TGTGCCAGCTCACCGCGACAGACGAATCAGCCCCAGCATTTT.

The chain employs TRBV10-3 and TRBJ2-7; perhaps TRBD2 as D (5 bases). CDR3 length: 14 residues. The germline V gene has CDR1 ENHRY and CDR2 SYGVKD. Trimming pared 4 bases from V and 6 bases from J, leaving 16 bases between. Written as DNA, the CDR3 is TGTGCCATCAGTGGACTAAAGGACTCCCCCGAGCAGTACTTC. Encoded protein: CAISGLKDSPEQYF.

This clone was picked up a small number of times. The rearrangement joins TRBV24-1 to TRBJ1-5, with 8 bases that match TRBD1. In germline, CDR1 is KGHDR, CDR2 SFDVKD. This CDR3 is 17 amino acids long. J was trimmed by 2 bases and V by 7 bases; bases with no gene match: 12. As DNA, the CDR3 is TGTGCCACCAGCCCCGGGACAGGTGGTTGGGGCAATCAGCCCCAGCATTTT. It yields the protein CATSPGTGGWGNQPQHF.

The chain couples TRBV28 to TRBJ1-2; D is possibly TRBD1 (6 bases). Germline V gene data show CDR1 as MDHEN and CDR2 as SYDVKM. V lost 5 bases to trimming and J lost 2 bases, with 12 bases between them. CDR3 length: 14 residues. The CDR3 DNA follows: TGTGCCAGCAGTACGGACAGTGGGAACTATGGCTACACCTTC. It specifies CASSTDSGNYGYTF.

The rearrangement uses TRBV6-2 or TRBV6-3 and TRBJ1-4, with D unclear. V was clipped by 2 bases and J by 0 bases, with 7 bases between them. Germline V gives CDR1 MNHEY, CDR2 SVGEGT. The CDR3 totals 15 residues. The CDR3 region is CASSYVRATNEKLFF. CDR3 bases: TGTGCCAGCAGTTACGTCCGTGCAACTAATGAAAAACTGTTTTTT.

The rearrangement joins TRBV28 to TRBJ2-1; 15 bases align to TRBD2. The CDR3 sequence is 15 residues long. Germline-derived CDR1 and CDR2 are MDHEN and SYDVKM. V gave up 5 bases and J gave up 9 bases; unmatched junction bases: 5. In DNA, the CDR3 is TGTGCCAGCAGTCCAAGGACTAGCGGGAGGGCTGAGCAGTTCTTC. Translating it yields CASSPRTSGRAEQFF.

The chain couples TRBV5-6 to TRBJ1-2; 9 nucleotides agree with TRBD1. The CDR3 contains 15 residues. Germline loops: CDR1 SGHDT, CDR2 YYEEEE. The V and J ends lost 4 bases and 8 bases, in that order; junction bases with no gene match: 12. The CDR3 nucleotides read TGTGCCAGCAGCGCTGTGGGACAGGGAAAGTGGGGCTACACCTTC. Residues: CASSAVGQGKWGYTF.

The CDR3 bases are TGTGCCAGCAGCACGGTACCGACAGGGTCCTACGAGCAGTACTTC. Translation gives CASSTVPTGSYEQYF. The chain links TRBV5-4 to TRBJ2-7; 7 bases are a match to TRBD1. Unmatched junction bases numbered 8, after V lost 4 bases and J lost 1 base. Per germline, CDR1 SGHNT and CDR2 YYREEE (reference sequence). The CDR3 sequence is 15 residues long.

This clone was recorded once. The sample holds other DNA sequences that translate to the same CDR3. The CDR3 here is CASSSPGGTEAFF. Here the CDR3 DNA reads TGCGCCAGCAGCTCCCCAGGGGGCACTGAAGCTTTCTTT. This sequence joins TRBV5-1 and TRBJ1-1, with 7 bases lining up with TRBD1. The ends lost 3 bases at V and 4 bases at J; junction bases unmatched: 3. Germline lookup yields CDR1 SGHRS and CDR2 YFSETQ. CDR3 size: 13 residues.

The CDR3 DNA follows: TGTGCCATCAGTGAACAGCTAAATTCACCCCTCCACTTT. This sequence encodes CAISEQLNSPLHF. The chain employs TRBV10-3 and TRBJ1-6; D remains unclear. The V gene's germline CDR1 is ENHRY and CDR2 SYGVKD. This CDR3 has 13 residues. Trimming took 3 bases from V and 7 from J, leaving 7 bases between them.

In the case of this clone: Distinct nucleotide sequences in the sample also encode this CDR3. The chain links TRBV7-3 to TRBJ1-1, with TRBD1 matching over 8 bases. The germline V gene encodes CDR1 SGHTA and CDR2 FQGTGA. The CDR3 is made up of 14 amino acids. The J segment lost 1 base and the V segment lost 5 bases, leaving 3 bases of the junction unmatched. The CDR3 nucleotides are TGTGCCAGCAGCCCAGGACAGGGGAACACTGAAGCTTTCTTT. This codes for CASSPGQGNTEAFF.

This clone has only one observation. V gene TRBV27 combines with J gene TRBJ1-1, with 7 bases matching TRBD1. The CDR3 length is 12 residues. The V gene end was trimmed by 6 bases and the J gene end by 6 bases; junction bases not matched to a gene: 4. From germline, CDR1 is MNHEY and CDR2 SMNVEV (reference sequence). In DNA form, the CDR3 reads TGTGCCAGCAGGCCAGGGGGAGCTGAAGCTTTCTTT. Its protein is CASRPGGAEAFF.

There are a few counts of this clone. The rearrangement joins TRBV18 to TRBJ1-2; 7 nucleotides agree with TRBD1. The J segment lost 3 bases and the V segment lost 5 bases, leaving 3 bases of the junction unmatched. The germline V gene has CDR1 KGHSH and CDR2 LQKENI. This CDR3 has 13 residues. The CDR3 coding sequence is TGTGCCAGCTCATCCAGGGGGGACTATGGCTACACCTTC. This translates into CASSSRGDYGYTF. The full variable domain, in which reference TRBV18 and TRBJ1-2 provide the parts outside the CDR3, is NAGVMQNPRHLVRRRGQEARLRCSPMKGHSHVYWYRQLPEEGLKFMVYLQKENIIDESGMPKERFSAEFPKEGPSILRIQQVVRGDSAAYFCASSSRGDYGYTFGSGTRLTVV.

The genes are TRBV10-3 and TRBJ2-1; TRBD2 matches 9 bases. The CDR3 length is 19 residues. Looked up from germline, CDR1 is ENHRY and CDR2 is SYGVKD. V trimming: 1 base; J trimming: 5 bases; junction bases outside the gene matches: 15. DNA of the CDR3: TGTGCCATCAGTGAGTGGGCTAGCGGGGACCTTAATCTGAACAATGAGCAGTTCTTC. Translating gives CAISEWASGDLNLNNEQFF.

The V call is TRBV28, the J call TRBJ1-1; 8 bases line up with TRBD1. J gave up 10 bases and V 4 bases, and 2 bases lay outside the gene matches. The CDR3 spans 11 residues. CDR1 is MDHEN, CDR2 SYDVKM, per germline. As DNA, the CDR3 is TGTGCCAGCAGTTCAGGGGGCGTAGCTTTCTTT. Protein sequence: CASSSGGVAFF.

This chain links TRBV6-5 with TRBJ1-2; 8 bases fit TRBD1. The germline CDR1 and CDR2 sequences are MNHEY and SVGAGI. CDR3 length: 16 amino acids. V was pared by 4 bases and J by 8 bases, with 15 bases of the junction left unmatched. CDR3 sequence reads: CASSSGGSEITKGYTF. The CDR3, as DNA: TGTGCCAGCAGTTCAGGGGGCTCAGAAATAACTAAGGGCTACACCTTC.

This clone has more than one count but fewer than ten. The chain is built from TRBV7-8 and TRBJ1-1; 8 bases fit TRBD1. CDR3 length: 15 amino acids. Germline V gene lookup returns CDR1 SGHVS and CDR2 FQNEAQ. After removal of 7 bases from V and 7 bases from J, the junction contained 14 bases not matched to a gene. In DNA, the CDR3 is TGTGCCAGCATAAATCGTCAGGGGGCATCGGGTGAAGCTTTCTTT. It yields the protein CASINRQGASGEAFF. Using reference TRBV7-8 and TRBJ1-1 for the parts outside the CDR3, the full variable domain is GAGVSQSPRYKVAKRGQDVALRCDPISGHVSLFWYQQALGQGPEFLTYFQNEAQLDKSGLPSDRFFAERPEGSVSTLKIQRTQQEDSAVYLCASINRQGASGEAFFGQGTRLTVV.

The rearrangement links TRBV9 to TRBJ2-7, with D possibly being TRBD2 (5 bases). The CDR3 length is 14 residues. V lost 0 bases to trimming and J lost 0 bases, with 7 bases between them. Germline CDR1 is SGDLS and CDR2 is YYNGEE. This chain's CDR3 is CASSVGDYSYEQYF. Written as DNA, the CDR3 is TGTGCCAGCAGCGTAGGAGACTACTCCTACGAGCAGTACTTC. Based on the CDR3 plus reference TRBV9 and TRBJ2-7, the full variable domain is DSGVTQTPKHLITATGQRVTLRCSPRSGDLSVYWYQQSLDQGLQFLIQYYNGEERAKGNILERFSAQQFPDLHSELNLSSLELGDSALYFCASSVGDYSYEQYFGPGTRLTVT.

V and J are TRBV11-3 and TRBJ2-2; D ambiguous. The germline V and J ends were trimmed by 3 bases and 0 bases, with 8 bases remaining between them. The length of the CDR3 is 15 residues. Germline lookup yields CDR1 SGHNT and CDR2 YENEEA. This CDR3 reads CASSFRGTNTGELFF. CDR3 bases: TGTGCCAGCAGCTTTCGCGGAACGAACACCGGGGAGCTGTTTTTT.

The chain couples TRBV7-3 to TRBJ1-6, with unresolved D. CDR1 SGHTA and CDR2 FQGTGA come from the germline V gene. Trimming removed 3 bases at V and 7 bases at J, with 10 bases between. The CDR3 is made up of 14 amino acids. Here the CDR3 DNA reads TGTGCCAGCAGCTTGTCGGGTCGGAATTCACCCCTCCACTTT. The encoded protein is CASSLSGRNSPLHF.

The V gene is TRBV9, the J gene TRBJ2-1, with 12 positions matching TRBD2. Per germline, CDR1 SGDLS and CDR2 YYNGEE. With 2 bases clipped from V and 9 bases from J, the junction kept 9 bases outside the gene matches. The length of the CDR3 is 16 residues. CDR3 sequence (DNA): TGTGCCAGCAGCGTCAGACTAGCGGGAGTCAATGGTGAGCAGTTCTTC. Residues: CASSVRLAGVNGEQFF.

This rearrangement joins TRBV15 to TRBJ2-7; 8 bases align to TRBD1. Germline assignment: CDR1 LNHNV and CDR2 YYDKDF (reference sequence). Trimming at V came to 5 bases and at J to 6 bases, leaving 3 bases not matched to a gene. The CDR3 has 12 residues. In DNA, the CDR3 is TGTGCCACCAGCTTGGGGACAGGCGAGCAGTACTTC. Protein product: CATSLGTGEQYF.

The chain combines TRBV14 with TRBJ2-7; D call uncertain. Germline lookup yields CDR1 SGHDN and CDR2 FVKESK. Between the trimmed V and J ends, which lost 1 base and 3 bases, there was a span of 13 bases. The CDR3 has 15 amino acids. Here the CDR3 reads CASSQGVLTYYEQYF. CDR3 in DNA: TGTGCCAGCAGCCAAGGGGTTTTGACATACTACGAGCAGTACTTC.

V usage is TRBV11-3 and J usage is TRBJ2-5; TRBD2 matches 9 bases. The CDR3 sequence is 18 residues long. The V gene end was trimmed by 2 bases and the J gene end by 5 bases; junction bases not matched to a gene: 15. Germline V CDR1 and CDR2: SGHNT, YENEEA. The CDR3 sequence is CASSLFPTNAGGRETQYF. For the CDR3, the DNA is TGTGCCAGCAGCTTATTCCCAACAAACGCGGGAGGGAGGGAGACCCAGTACTTC.

The CDR3 here is CASRPDSYNEKLFF. The CDR3 DNA is TGTGCCAGCAGACCCGACAGTTACAATGAAAAACTGTTTTTT. The V call is TRBV6-6, the J call TRBJ1-4; a possible D gene is TRBD1 (5 bases). V lost 6 bases and J lost 5, with 13 bases in between. This CDR3 spans 14 amino acids. CDR1 and CDR2 (germline): MNHNY, SVGAGI (reference sequence).

CDR3 DNA sequence: TGTGCCAGCATGGGGACTAGCGGGAGTATTGAGCAGTTCTTC. Protein product: CASMGTSGSIEQFF. The chain combines TRBV2 with TRBJ2-1; 14 positions match TRBD2. The CDR3 runs 14 residues. The V and J ends lost 7 bases and 9 bases, in that order; junction bases with no gene match: 5. Germline V gene data show CDR1 as SNHLY and CDR2 as FYNNEI. Together with reference TRBV2 and TRBJ2-1, the CDR3 gives the full variable domain: EPEVTQTPSHQVTQMGQEVILRCVPISNHLYFYWYRQILGQKVEFLVSFYNNEISEKSEIFDDQFSVERPDGSNFTLKIRSTKLEDSAMYFCASMGTSGSIEQFFGPGTRLTVL.